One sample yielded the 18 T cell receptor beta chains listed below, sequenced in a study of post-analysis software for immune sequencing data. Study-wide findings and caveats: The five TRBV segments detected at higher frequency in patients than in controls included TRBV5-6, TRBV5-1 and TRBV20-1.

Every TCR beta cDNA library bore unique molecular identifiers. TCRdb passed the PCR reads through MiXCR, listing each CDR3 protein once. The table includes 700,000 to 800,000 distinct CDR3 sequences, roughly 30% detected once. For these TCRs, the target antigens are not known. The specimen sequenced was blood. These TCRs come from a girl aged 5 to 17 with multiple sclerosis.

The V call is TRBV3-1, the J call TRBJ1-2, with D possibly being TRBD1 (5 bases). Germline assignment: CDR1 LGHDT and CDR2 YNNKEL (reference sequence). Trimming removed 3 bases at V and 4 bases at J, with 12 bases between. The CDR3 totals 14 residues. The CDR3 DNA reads TGTGCCAGCAGCCACGAGACAGTGGGCTATGGCTACACCTTC. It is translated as CASSHETVGYGYTF.

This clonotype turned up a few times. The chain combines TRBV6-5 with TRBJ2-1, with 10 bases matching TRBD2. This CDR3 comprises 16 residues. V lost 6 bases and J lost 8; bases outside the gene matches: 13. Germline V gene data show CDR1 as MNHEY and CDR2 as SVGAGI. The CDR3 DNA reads TGTGCCAGCAGACCCCTGACTAGCGGGCTAAACGATGAGCAGTTCTTC. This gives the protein CASRPLTSGLNDEQFF.

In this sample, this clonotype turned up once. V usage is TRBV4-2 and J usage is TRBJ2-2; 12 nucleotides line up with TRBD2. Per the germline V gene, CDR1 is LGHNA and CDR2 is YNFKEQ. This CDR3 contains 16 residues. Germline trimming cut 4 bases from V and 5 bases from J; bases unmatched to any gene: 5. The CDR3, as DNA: TGTGCCAGCAGCCGAGAAGGACTAGCGGGGACCGGGGAGCTGTTTTTT. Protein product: CASSREGLAGTGELFF.

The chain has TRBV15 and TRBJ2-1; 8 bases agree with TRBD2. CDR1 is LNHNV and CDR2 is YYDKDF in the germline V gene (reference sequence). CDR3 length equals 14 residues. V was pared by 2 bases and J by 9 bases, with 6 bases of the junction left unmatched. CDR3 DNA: TGTGCCACCAGCAGACCCGGGAGGGCTGGTGAGCAGTTCTTC. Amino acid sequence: CATSRPGRAGEQFF.

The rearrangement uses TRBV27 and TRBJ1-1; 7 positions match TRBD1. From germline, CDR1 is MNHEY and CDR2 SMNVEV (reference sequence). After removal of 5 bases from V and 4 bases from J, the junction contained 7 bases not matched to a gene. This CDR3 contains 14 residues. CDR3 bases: TGTGCCAGCAGTACCCCACAGGGGACCACTGAAGCTTTCTTT. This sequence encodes CASSTPQGTTEAFF.

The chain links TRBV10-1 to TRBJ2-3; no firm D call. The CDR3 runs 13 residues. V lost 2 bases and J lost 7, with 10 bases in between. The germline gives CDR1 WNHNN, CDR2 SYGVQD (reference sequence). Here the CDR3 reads CASSEGPANTQYF. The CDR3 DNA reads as TGCGCCAGCAGTGAGGGCCCCGCAAATACGCAGTATTTT.

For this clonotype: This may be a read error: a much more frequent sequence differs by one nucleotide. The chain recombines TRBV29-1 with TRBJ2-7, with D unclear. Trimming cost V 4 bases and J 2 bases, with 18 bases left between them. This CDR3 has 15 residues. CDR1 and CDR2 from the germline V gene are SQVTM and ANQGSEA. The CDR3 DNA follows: TGCAGCGTTGTAGGCGGAGAGACACTCCCCTACGAGCAGTACTTC. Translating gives CSVVGGETLPYEQYF.

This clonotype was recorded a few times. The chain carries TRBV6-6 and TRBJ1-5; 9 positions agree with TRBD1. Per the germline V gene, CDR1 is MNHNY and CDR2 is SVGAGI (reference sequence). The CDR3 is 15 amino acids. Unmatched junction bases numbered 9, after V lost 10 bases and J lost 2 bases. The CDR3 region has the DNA TGTGCCACACGGACAGGGGAGGGGGGCAATCAGCCCCAGCATTTT. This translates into CATRTGEGGNQPQHF.

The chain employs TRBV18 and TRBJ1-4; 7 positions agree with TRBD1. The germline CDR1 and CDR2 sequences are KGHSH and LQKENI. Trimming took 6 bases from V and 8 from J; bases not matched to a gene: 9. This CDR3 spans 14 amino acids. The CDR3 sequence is CASSPGGGEEKLFF. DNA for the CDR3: TGTGCCAGCTCCCCAGGGGGGGGAGAAGAAAAACTGTTTTTT.

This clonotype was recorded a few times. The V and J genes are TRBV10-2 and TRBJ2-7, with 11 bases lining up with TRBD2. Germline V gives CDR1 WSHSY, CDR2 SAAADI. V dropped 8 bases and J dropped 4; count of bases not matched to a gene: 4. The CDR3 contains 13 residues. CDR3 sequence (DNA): TGCGCCAGCGGGACTAGCGGAGGATACGAGCAGTACTTC. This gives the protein CASGTSGGYEQYF.

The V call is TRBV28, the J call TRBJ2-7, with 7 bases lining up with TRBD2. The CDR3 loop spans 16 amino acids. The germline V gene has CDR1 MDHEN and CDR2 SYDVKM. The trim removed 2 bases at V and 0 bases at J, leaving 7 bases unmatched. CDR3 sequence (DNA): TGTGCCAGCAGTTTAAATCGAGTAGCGGGCTCCTACGAGCAGTACTTC. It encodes CASSLNRVAGSYEQYF.

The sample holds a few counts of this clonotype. The CDR3 nucleotides are TGTGCCAGCAGTTTATCACAGGGAGGGGTACAAGAGACCCAGTACTTC. As protein: CASSLSQGGVQETQYF. The chain recombines TRBV28 with TRBJ2-5; possible D gene TRBD2, 7 bases. The CDR3 spans 16 residues. Germline V gene lookup returns CDR1 MDHEN and CDR2 SYDVKM. V lost 1 base and J 2 bases, leaving 14 bases between the germline ends.

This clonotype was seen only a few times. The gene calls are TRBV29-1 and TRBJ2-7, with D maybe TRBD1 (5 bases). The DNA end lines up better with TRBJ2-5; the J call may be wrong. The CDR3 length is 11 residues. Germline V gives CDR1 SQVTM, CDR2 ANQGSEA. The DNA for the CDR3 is TGCAGCGTTGCAGGGTCAGAGACCCAGTACTTC. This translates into CSVAGSETQYF.

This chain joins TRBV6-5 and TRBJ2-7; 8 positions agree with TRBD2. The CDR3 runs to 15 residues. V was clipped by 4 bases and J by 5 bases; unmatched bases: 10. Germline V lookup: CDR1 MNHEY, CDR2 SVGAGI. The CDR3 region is CASSFLTGGPDEQYF. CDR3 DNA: TGTGCCAGCAGTTTCCTCACGGGAGGGCCCGACGAGCAGTACTTC.

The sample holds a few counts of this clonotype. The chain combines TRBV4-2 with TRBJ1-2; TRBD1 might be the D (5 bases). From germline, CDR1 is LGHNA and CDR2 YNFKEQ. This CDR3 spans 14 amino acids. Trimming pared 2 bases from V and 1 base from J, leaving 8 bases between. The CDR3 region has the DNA TGTGCCAGCAGCCAAAAGGGGAGTAACTATGGCTACACCTTC. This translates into CASSQKGSNYGYTF.

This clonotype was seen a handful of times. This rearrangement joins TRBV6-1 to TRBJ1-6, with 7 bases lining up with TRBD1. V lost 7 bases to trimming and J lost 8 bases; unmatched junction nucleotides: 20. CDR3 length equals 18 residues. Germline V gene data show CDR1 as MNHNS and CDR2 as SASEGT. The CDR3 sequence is CASIERVRQGLSYSPLHF. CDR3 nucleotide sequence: TGTGCCAGCATCGAACGGGTGCGACAGGGCCTCTCATATTCACCCCTCCACTTT.

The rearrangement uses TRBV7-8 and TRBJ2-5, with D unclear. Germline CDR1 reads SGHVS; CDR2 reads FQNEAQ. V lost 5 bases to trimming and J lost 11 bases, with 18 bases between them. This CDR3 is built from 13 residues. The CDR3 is CASSLHEVMEQYF. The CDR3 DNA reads TGTGCCAGCAGCCTGCACGAGGTTATGGAGCAGTACTTC.

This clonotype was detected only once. The chain's CDR3 is CSARDRESEELNTGELFF. In DNA form, the CDR3 reads TGCAGTGCTAGAGATCGTGAAAGTGAGGAGCTGAACACCGGGGAGCTGTTTTTT. V is TRBV20-1 and J is TRBJ2-2; no clear D gene. V lost 0 bases and J lost 1, with 18 bases in between. Germline V gene data show CDR1 as DFQATT and CDR2 as SNEGSKA (reference sequence). The CDR3 contains 18 residues.